These 25 T cell receptor beta chains originate from one sample sequenced in a study of T cells in Graves' hyperthyroidism and ophthalmopathy. RNA transcripts provided the source from which TCR beta CDR3 regions were amplified. The primer set for the first-round RT-PCR of the TCR CDR3 was HTBI. MiXCR, run by TCRdb on the multiplex PCR reads, gives a single entry per CDR3 protein. This table has roughly 700,000 distinct CDR3 sequences, around 40% appearing once. The specimen was blood. The receptors were gathered from a woman aged 40-49 years with Graves' hyperthyroidism.

This chain uses TRBV7-9 with TRBJ2-7; TRBD2 aligns across 11 bases. The V gene's germline CDR1 is SEHNR and CDR2 FQNEAQ (reference sequence). The CDR3 loop spans 17 amino acids. With V trimmed by 5 bases and J by 1 base, 10 bases remained unmatched. CDR3: CASSKARGTSGSYEQYF. CDR3 sequence (DNA): TGTGCCAGCAGCAAGGCTCGGGGGACTAGCGGATCCTACGAGCAGTACTTC.

This clonotype occurred many times. The genes are TRBV10-3 and TRBJ2-7; 9 nucleotides match TRBD1. The germline gives CDR1 ENHRY, CDR2 SYGVKD. V was pared by 4 bases and J by 0 bases, with 1 base of the junction left unmatched. The CDR3 contains 14 residues. The CDR3 nucleotides read TGTGCCATCAGTGGGGACAGGGACTCCTACGAGCAGTACTTC. Its protein product is CAISGDRDSYEQYF.

This clonotype was counted many times. The rearrangement uses TRBV9 and TRBJ1-2; D perhaps matches TRBD1 (6 bases). The CDR3 contains 11 residues. Deletions cut 3 bases from V and 9 bases from J, with 9 bases between. Germline V gene data show CDR1 as SGDLS and CDR2 as YYNGEE. The CDR3 loop reads CASSADSSYTF. CDR3 coding DNA: TGTGCCAGCAGCGCGGACAGTAGCTACACCTTC.

In regard to this clonotype: A junction boundary mismatches the germline segment, possibly from a read error. CDR3 protein: CASSLALTGQGVF. CDR3 coding DNA: TGTGCCAGCAGTTTAGCTTTAACTGGACAGGGAGTTTTC. The gene calls are TRBV12-3 or TRBV12-4 and TRBJ2-7; 8 nucleotides align to TRBD1. The CDR3 runs 13 residues.

Turning to this clonotype: The junction departs from the called germline gene at one end, perhaps through a read error. The V and J genes are TRBV19 and TRBJ1-5, with unresolved D. Germline V gene data show CDR1 as LNHDA and CDR2 as SQIVND (reference sequence). The CDR3 is 16 amino acids. CDR3 residues: CASSIWHQASNQLQHF. CDR3 sequence (DNA): TGTGCCAGTAGTATCTGGCATCAGGCGAGCAATCAGCTCCAGCATTTT.

In this sample, this clonotype turned up a few times. This rearrangement joins TRBV19 to TRBJ2-7; D possibly matches TRBD1 or TRBD2 (5 bases each). The germline gives CDR1 LNHDA, CDR2 SQIVND (reference sequence). Trimming took off 5 bases at V and 2 bases at J, with 16 bases between the two ends. This CDR3 region has 15 residues. The CDR3 bases are TGTGCCAGTAGTGAAGGGGCCGGGACCACCTACGAGCAGTACTTC. It encodes CASSEGAGTTYEQYF.

The table lists this clonotype with many counts. The rearrangement uses TRBV15 and TRBJ1-2; D is uncertain. The CDR3 has 13 residues. Per germline, CDR1 LNHNV and CDR2 YYDKDF (reference sequence). Trimming left V 5 bases short and J 8 bases short, with 15 bases between. The chain's CDR3 is CATSRARKGGYTF. In DNA form, the CDR3 reads TGTGCCACCAGCCGAGCCAGGAAGGGAGGCTACACCTTC.

This clonotype came up many times. The gene calls are TRBV12-3 or TRBV12-4 and TRBJ1-6; 11 bases line up with TRBD1. V lost 6 bases, J lost 10 bases, and 8 bases stayed unmatched. The CDR3 has 15 amino acids. DNA for the CDR3: TGTGCCAGCAGCATCTCCGGGACAGGGGGATCACCCCTCCACTTT. Amino acids: CASSISGTGGSPLHF.

This clonotype was seen at least ten times. At one boundary the junction diverges from the germline segment, which might be a read error. The chain is built from TRBV7-2 and TRBJ1-3, with D maybe TRBD1 (6 bases). CDR3 size: 14 residues. Germline CDR1 SGHTA, CDR2 FQGNSA. This CDR3 reads CASSRGTFGNTIYF. Here the CDR3 DNA reads TGCGCCAGCAGCCGAGGGACATTCGGAAACACCATATATTTT.

Of note for this clonotype: A clone one base away is much larger, so this may be a read error. J is TRBJ2-2 and V is TRBV7-9; D is possibly TRBD2 (6 bases). Germline V lookup: CDR1 SEHNR, CDR2 FQNEAQ (reference sequence). The length of the CDR3 is 16 residues. For the CDR3, the DNA is TGTGCTAGCAGCCAAAGGTCCCGCCAGTTCACCGGGGGGCTGTTTTTT. It translates to CASSQRSRQFTGGLFF.

The rearrangement uses TRBV24-1 and TRBJ2-7; 10 bases line up with TRBD2. Germline CDR1 reads KGHDR; CDR2 reads SFDVKD. V trimming: 6 bases; J trimming: 6 bases; junction bases outside the gene matches: 13. The CDR3 consists of 16 residues. The CDR3 loop reads CATSPEAGGTFGEQYF. The CDR3 coding sequence is TGTGCCACCAGTCCAGAAGCGGGGGGGACGTTCGGCGAGCAGTACTTC.

This clonotype was found many times. V usage is TRBV10-3 and J usage is TRBJ2-5; D is undetermined. The CDR3 sequence is 14 residues long. Trimming removed 0 bases at V and 5 bases at J, with 10 bases between. Germline assignment: CDR1 ENHRY and CDR2 SYGVKD. The DNA of the CDR3 is TGTGCCATCAGTGAGTCGACGGCCGTGGAGACCCAGTACTTC. Its protein is CAISESTAVETQYF.

This clonotype was detected only a few times. The chain couples TRBV4-1 to TRBJ2-5; TRBD2 matches 11 bases. Per the germline V gene, CDR1 is MGHRA and CDR2 is YSYEKL. The CDR3 extends over 18 amino acids. The trim removed 0 bases at V and 2 bases at J, leaving 8 bases unmatched. CDR3 sequence: CASSQDRLAGGHQETQYF. CDR3 coding DNA: TGCGCCAGCAGCCAAGATCGGCTAGCGGGGGGACATCAAGAGACCCAGTACTTC.

Concerning this clonotype itself: At one of its ends the junction is not consistent with the germline gene, which may arise from a read error. The V and J genes are TRBV11-2 and TRBJ2-2, with D uncertain. The CDR3 consists of 15 residues. The germline gives CDR1 SGHAT, CDR2 FQNNGV. This chain's CDR3 is CASSLEVPRTGELFF. CDR3 in DNA: TGTGCCAGCAGCCTAGAAGTACCAAGGACCGGGGAGCTGTTTTTT.

Comments on this clonotype: It is unclear where the CDR3 begins or ends on the DNA, so no DNA is shown, and the CDR3 is as TCRdb lists it. V gene TRBV6-4 combines with J gene TRBJ1-4; the tabulated D call, TRBD1, remains unverified against the DNA. The CDR3 length equals 17 residues, ends included. Germline assignment: CDR1 MRHNA and CDR2 SNTAGT. CDR3 loop: CASGQTGRYRKTKNCFF.

The table lists this clonotype with a few counts. The V and J genes are TRBV12-3 or TRBV12-4 and TRBJ2-7; TRBD1 agrees at 9 bases. The CDR3 has 17 residues. The junction had 12 bases not matched to a gene; V was cut back by 2 bases and J by 4 bases. CDR3 in amino acids: CASSLRRWGQGIYEQYF. CDR3 coding DNA: TGTGCCAGCAGTTTACGGCGTTGGGGACAGGGTATTTACGAGCAGTACTTC.

This clonotype was found a few times. The rearrangement links TRBV15 to TRBJ2-5; maybe TRBD2 (5 bases). Germline V CDR1 and CDR2: LNHNV, YYDKDF (reference sequence). Deletions cut 0 bases from V and 4 bases from J, with 12 bases between. This CDR3 has 15 amino acids. The CDR3: CATSRDPGKRETQYF. For the CDR3, the DNA is TGTGCCACCAGCAGAGATCCGGGGAAGAGAGAGACCCAGTACTTC.

The genes are TRBV7-8 and TRBJ2-7; 8 positions match TRBD1. The junction had 9 bases not matched to a gene; V was cut back by 7 bases and J by 4 bases. The CDR3 totals 14 residues. The germline V gene has CDR1 SGHVS and CDR2 FQNEAQ. CDR3 sequence reads: CASTQGGPIYEQYF. The CDR3 region has the DNA TGTGCCAGCACACAGGGGGGACCCATTTACGAGCAGTACTTC.

The V and J genes are TRBV5-1 and TRBJ1-5; TRBD1 matches at 10 bases. Germline V gene lookup returns CDR1 SGHRS and CDR2 YFSETQ. The trim removed 4 bases at V and 5 bases at J, leaving 6 bases unmatched. The CDR3 length is 15 residues. The CDR3 nucleotides read TGCGCCAGCAGCCTGACAGGGGGCGGGTATCAGCCCCAGCATTTT. Translation: CASSLTGGGYQPQHF.

With regard to this clonotype: Compared with germline, one end of the junction differs, possibly owing to a read error. This chain connects TRBV4-2 to TRBJ1-6; D remains ambiguous. The CDR3 sequence is 17 residues long. Germline-derived CDR1 and CDR2 are LGHNA and YNFKEQ. The CDR3 DNA follows: TGTGCCAGCAGCCAAGATTTGTCGGGCGCGAAAAATTCACCCTTCCACTTT. It yields the protein CASSQDLSGAKNSPFHF.

This clonotype was observed many times. V gene TRBV7-9 combines with J gene TRBJ1-4; the D is unclear. CDR3 length equals 15 residues. CDR1 and CDR2 from the germline V gene are SEHNR and FQNEAQ (reference sequence). Trimming removed 1 base from V and 0 bases from J, with 6 bases in between. CDR3 loop: CASSLGVATNEKLFF. CDR3 bases: TGTGCCAGCAGCTTAGGGGTTGCAACTAATGAAAAACTGTTTTTT.

This clonotype appeared many times. V usage is TRBV10-3 and J usage is TRBJ1-2, with 7 bases that match TRBD1. This CDR3 is 15 amino acids long. Trimming cost V 7 bases and J 2 bases; bases outside gene matches: 10. Germline CDR1 reads ENHRY; CDR2 reads SYGVKD. The CDR3 DNA follows: TGTGCCATCACCCGAGGACAGGAACCAAACTATGGCTACACCTTC. This encodes CAITRGQEPNYGYTF.

This clonotype was seen ten or more times. The J gene is TRBJ1-1, the V gene TRBV20-1, with D perhaps matching TRBD1 (5 bases). CDR1 and CDR2 from the germline V gene are DFQATT and SNEGSKA (reference sequence). V gave up 6 bases and J gave up 0 bases, with 14 bases separating them. This CDR3 is built from 14 residues. Here the CDR3 reads CSAPGRTLNTEAFF. CDR3 sequence (DNA): TGCAGTGCCCCGGGACGGACGTTGAACACTGAAGCTTTCTTT.

The chain is built from TRBV15 and TRBJ2-3; TRBD2 might be the D (5 bases). The V end lost 0 bases, the J end lost 2 bases, and 9 bases lay between the germline ends. In germline, CDR1 is LNHNV, CDR2 YYDKDF (reference sequence). This CDR3 has 15 residues. CDR3: CATSREAGNTDTQYF. As DNA, the CDR3 is TGTGCCACCAGCAGAGAGGCGGGCAACACAGATACGCAGTATTTT. Full variable domain (outside the CDR3, taken from reference TRBV15 and TRBJ2-3): DAMVIQNPRYQVTQFGKPVTLSCSQTLNHNVMYWYQQKSSQAPKLLFHYYDKDFNNEADTPDNFQSRRPNTSFCFLDIRSPGLGDTAMYLCATSREAGNTDTQYFGPGTRLTVL.

This clonotype was picked up a small number of times. The J gene is TRBJ1-5, the V gene TRBV6-2 or TRBV6-3, with 9 bases matching TRBD1. V shed 5 bases and J 5 bases; nucleotides not matched to a gene: 4. The CDR3 covers 14 residues. From germline, CDR1 is MNHEY and CDR2 SVGEGT. CDR3 coding DNA: TGTGCCAGCAGTGGACAGGGGAGCCATCAGCCCCAGCATTTT. Amino acids: CASSGQGSHQPQHF.